The 18 T cell receptor beta chains presented below share a single source sample, sequenced in a study of blood T cell repertoires in COVID-19. Using immunoSEQ multiplex PCR, the repertoire was profiled, and TCRdb retains in-frame clones only, with some absent. The repertoire holds 350,000 to 450,000 clones, with around 84% as singletons. The sequencing input was peripheral blood. These receptors all come from a human donor in a cohort sampled during active COVID-19.

This chain uses TRBV24-1 with TRBJ1-1, with D perhaps TRBD1 (6 bases). The CDR3 covers 16 residues. In germline, CDR1 is KGHDR, CDR2 SFDVKD. The V end lost 3 bases, the J end lost 1 base, and 14 bases lay between the germline ends. The CDR3 sequence is CATSDDNQGWNTEAFF. The CDR3 DNA reads TGTGCCACCAGTGATGATAATCAGGGGTGGAACACTGAAGCTTTCTTT.

The chain uses TRBV6-5 and TRBJ1-6; D possibly corresponds to TRBD1 (5 bases). V was cut by 7 bases and J by 10 bases, with 14 bases left in between. Germline-derived CDR1 and CDR2 are MNHEY and SVGAGI. CDR3 length equals 13 residues. The chain's CDR3 is CASTPPGGSPLHF. Written as DNA, the CDR3 is TGTGCCAGCACCCCTCCGGGGGGATCACCCCTCCACTTT.

The V and J genes are TRBV7-9 and TRBJ2-2; D uncertain. The CDR3 is made up of 15 amino acids. Trimming left V 1 base short and J 1 base short, with 7 bases between. Germline V gene data show CDR1 as SEHNR and CDR2 as FQNEAQ (reference sequence). The CDR3 sequence is CASSLVPGNTGELFF. CDR3 nucleotides: TGTGCCAGCAGCTTAGTGCCGGGGAACACCGGGGAGCTGTTTTTT.

The chain combines TRBV7-9 with TRBJ1-3; D gene unclear. Germline CDR1 reads SEHNR; CDR2 reads FQNEAQ (reference sequence). V was trimmed by 0 bases and J by 0 bases, leaving 9 bases between them. This CDR3 is 16 amino acids long. CDR3 nucleotides: TGTGCCAGCAGCTTAGCGAAGAGGGTCTCTGGAAACACCATATATTTT. It yields the protein CASSLAKRVSGNTIYF.

This chain links TRBV30 with TRBJ1-5, with 8 bases identical to TRBD1. The CDR3 runs 15 residues. Germline V gene data show CDR1 as GTSNPN and CDR2 as SVGIG (reference sequence). V lost 3 bases and J lost 4; bases outside the gene matches: 8. This CDR3 reads CAWSVGQGRNQPQHF. CDR3 DNA sequence: TGTGCCTGGAGCGTAGGACAGGGCAGGAATCAGCCCCAGCATTTT.

V and J are TRBV5-4 and TRBJ2-2; TRBD1 matches at 8 bases. V trimming: 0 bases; J trimming: 5 bases; junction bases outside the gene matches: 9. CDR1 is SGHNT, CDR2 YYREEE, per germline (reference sequence). CDR3 length equals 17 residues. CDR3 amino acids: CASSLEAGGVETGELFF. The CDR3 nucleotides are TGTGCCAGCAGCTTGGAGGCAGGGGGCGTAGAAACCGGGGAGCTGTTTTTT.

The chain is built from TRBV11-2 and TRBJ2-6, with 9 bases aligning to TRBD2. The CDR3 runs to 17 residues. Germline V gene data show CDR1 as SGHAT and CDR2 as FQNNGV. The V gene end was trimmed by 1 base and the J gene end by 0 bases; junction bases not matched to a gene: 1. The CDR3 coding sequence is TGTGCCAGCAGCTTAGCTAGCGGGGCCTCTGGGGCCAACGTCCTGACTTTC. Residues: CASSLASGASGANVLTF.

The rearrangement uses TRBV20-1 and TRBJ2-7; D ambiguous. Germline lookup yields CDR1 DFQATT and CDR2 SNEGSKA (reference sequence). The CDR3 contains 11 residues. V shed 5 bases and J shed 1 base, with 6 bases lying between them. CDR3 protein: CSASNSYEQYF. As DNA, the CDR3 is TGCAGTGCTTCAAATTCCTACGAGCAGTACTTC.

V usage is TRBV28 and J usage is TRBJ2-7; the D gene is possibly TRBD1 (5 bases). The CDR3 runs 15 residues. CDR1 is MDHEN and CDR2 is SYDVKM in the germline V gene. The germline V and J ends were trimmed by 7 bases and 0 bases, with 16 bases remaining between them. As DNA, the CDR3 is TGTGCCAGCACCACCCCGACAGAAAGCTCCTACGAGCAGTACTTC. It specifies CASTTPTESSYEQYF.

The chain has TRBV11-2 and TRBJ2-5, with a tentative D call TRBD2 (6 bases). V dropped 1 base and J dropped 2 bases, with 11 bases sitting between them. This CDR3 spans 15 amino acids. Germline V gives CDR1 SGHAT, CDR2 FQNNGV. In DNA, the CDR3 is TGTGCCAGCAGCTTAGTTCCCGGACTACAAGAGACCCAGTACTTC. Translating gives CASSLVPGLQETQYF.

This clone was observed a single time. This sequence joins TRBV5-4 and TRBJ2-3; the match to TRBD1 covers 10 bases. Germline loops: CDR1 SGHNT, CDR2 YYREEE (reference sequence). The CDR3 has 18 amino acids. Trimming took 0 bases from V and 4 from J; bases not matched to a gene: 11. The CDR3 loop reads CASSLDLDRGFGSDTQYF. The CDR3 bases are TGTGCCAGCAGCTTGGATCTGGACAGGGGGTTTGGTTCAGATACGCAGTATTTT.

This clone has a handful of counts. This chain joins TRBV19 and TRBJ1-2, with D possibly being TRBD1 (5 bases). The V and J ends lost 6 bases and 8 bases respectively, with 16 bases between them. Germline values: CDR1 LNHDA, CDR2 SQIVND (reference sequence). The CDR3 is 13 residues long. The DNA of the CDR3 is TGTGCCAGTAGAATCGGGACGGAGGGAGGCTACACCTTC. It is translated as CASRIGTEGGYTF.

With regard to this clone: This CDR3 is also generated by other DNA sequences in the sample. The V gene is TRBV30, the J gene TRBJ2-1; the match to TRBD1 covers 7 bases. Looked up from germline, CDR1 is GTSNPN and CDR2 is SVGIG (reference sequence). V lost 0 bases, J lost 7 bases, and 0 bases stayed unmatched. There are 12 residues in the CDR3. In DNA, the CDR3 is TGTGCCTGGAGTGTACAGGGGAATGAGCAGTTCTTC. Protein product: CAWSVQGNEQFF.

The DNA for the CDR3 is TGTGCCAGCAGCAAAGAGTCCCCCGACAGTCACTCTGGAAACACCATATATTTT. Its translation is CASSKESPDSHSGNTIYF. This rearrangement joins TRBV21-1 to TRBJ1-3; no DNA check was done on the table's D call, TRBD1. TRBV21-1 is designated a pseudogene. This CDR3 has 18 residues.

V is TRBV24-1 and J is TRBJ2-3; 8 bases match TRBD1. V shed 3 bases and J 5 bases; nucleotides not matched to a gene: 6. Germline CDR1 KGHDR, CDR2 SFDVKD. The CDR3 has 15 amino acids. The DNA for the CDR3 is TGTGCCACCAGTGATATCGGGACAGGTATAGATACGCAGTATTTT. This translates into CATSDIGTGIDTQYF.

The genes are TRBV6-6 and TRBJ2-3; weak D call: TRBD1 (6 bases). Trimming stripped 7 bases from V and 2 bases from J, with 13 bases between. This CDR3 spans 14 amino acids. Looked up from germline, CDR1 is MNHNY and CDR2 is SVGAGI (reference sequence). The CDR3 loop is CASNSGATTDTQYF. The CDR3 region has the DNA TGTGCCAGCAATTCAGGGGCCACCACAGATACGCAGTATTTT.

The V gene is TRBV6-1, the J gene TRBJ1-5, with 9 bases matching TRBD1. V lost 0 bases to trimming and J lost 2 bases; unmatched junction nucleotides: 8. The CDR3 extends over 18 amino acids. Germline loops: CDR1 MNHNS, CDR2 SASEGT. The CDR3 sequence is CASSEATGGEYGNQPQHF. The CDR3 nucleotides read TGTGCCAGCAGTGAAGCCACAGGGGGCGAATATGGCAATCAGCCCCAGCATTTT.

The chain links TRBV29-1 to TRBJ2-1, with TRBD2 as a possible D gene (6 bases). Germline CDR1 reads SQVTM; CDR2 reads ANQGSEA. Between the trimmed V and J ends, which lost 6 bases and 6 bases, there was a span of 9 bases. The CDR3 has 11 residues. In nucleotides, the CDR3 is TGCAGCGTAGGGACTCGCAATGAGCAGTTCTTC. It translates to CSVGTRNEQFF.